This T cell receptor beta chain was captured by sequencing in a study of T cell changes during pregnancy in multiple sclerosis. Trimming cost V 1 base and J 2 bases; bases outside gene matches: 9. The CDR3 is 17 amino acids. Per the germline V gene, CDR1 is SGHDN and CDR2 is FVKESK. The method was immunoSEQ multiplex PCR; TCRdb's version includes in-frame clones alone and lacks a portion of them. This repertoire shows 75,000 to 90,000 clones, approximately 94% found once; its top ten account for around 0.21%. V usage is TRBV14 and J usage is TRBJ2-7; 9 bases fit TRBD1. The receptor comes from a female donor with multiple sclerosis, enrolled in a pregnancy study. Specimen: CD4+ T cells from peripheral blood mononuclear cells, collected before pregnancy. This chain's CDR3 is CASSQGAGTGLPYEQYF. The CDR3 DNA follows: TGTGCCAGCAGCCAAGGGGCCGGGACAGGGCTACCCTACGAGCAGTACTTC.